These 24 T cell receptor beta chains were sequenced from one sample in a study of cytomegalovirus exposure and HLA in healthy donors. Primers: 60 Vbeta forward and 13 Jbeta reverse. Assay used: immunoSEQ multiplex PCR; TCRdb lists only in-frame clones, some missing. The data contain 120,000 to 150,000 clones, around three quarters of them singletons. Sequenced material: PBMCs. The receptor source for this set is a man aged 35-49 years in good health and CMV-seronegative.

The chain combines TRBV9 with TRBJ2-2; D might be TRBD1 (6 bases). V was clipped by 0 bases and J by 3 bases, with 12 bases between them. This CDR3 is 16 amino acids long. Germline CDR1 and CDR2: SGDLS and YYNGEE. The CDR3 spells CASSVGGQGYTGELFF. CDR3 DNA: TGTGCCAGCAGCGTAGGGGGGCAGGGGTACACCGGGGAGCTGTTTTTT.

The chain has TRBV9 and TRBJ2-3; the match to TRBD1 covers 8 bases. With V trimmed by 0 bases and J by 6 bases, 6 bases remained unmatched. This CDR3 has 15 residues. CDR1 SGDLS and CDR2 YYNGEE come from the germline V gene. The CDR3 loop reads CASSVVGTGPDTQYF. The CDR3 DNA is TGTGCCAGCAGCGTAGTGGGGACAGGACCGGATACGCAGTATTTT.

This chain uses TRBV7-9 with TRBJ2-7; D might be TRBD2 (5 bases). The CDR3 runs 14 residues. In germline, CDR1 is SEHNR, CDR2 FQNEAQ (reference sequence). The V gene lost 1 base and the J gene lost 5 bases, with 12 bases spanning the gap. CDR3 in amino acids: CASSLVGGSHEQYF. The DNA of the CDR3 is TGTGCCAGCAGCTTAGTCGGAGGAAGCCACGAGCAGTACTTC.

This clone was seen once. The chain recombines TRBV6-6 with TRBJ1-1, with D uncertain. Germline V gene sequence: CDR1 MNHNY, CDR2 SVGAGI (reference sequence). Trimming pared 6 bases from V and 8 bases from J, leaving 10 bases between. This CDR3 region has 11 residues. CDR3 sequence (DNA): TGTGCCAGCAGGCGGGGTCACGAAGCTTTCTTT. Encoded protein: CASRRGHEAFF.

The V and J genes are TRBV29-1 and TRBJ2-1; the match to TRBD2 covers 9 bases. With 4 bases clipped from V and 5 bases from J, the junction kept 6 bases outside the gene matches. The CDR3 runs to 14 residues. Germline values: CDR1 SQVTM, CDR2 ANQGSEA. The CDR3 sequence: CSVAASGMNNEQFF. DNA of the CDR3: TGCAGCGTTGCGGCTAGCGGGATGAACAATGAGCAGTTCTTC.

The J gene is TRBJ1-1, the V gene TRBV7-2, with D tentatively TRBD1 (6 bases). V gave up 1 base and J gave up 5 bases, with 11 bases separating them. The CDR3 spans 14 residues. CDR1 is SGHTA, CDR2 FQGNSA, per germline. The CDR3 here is CASSLEAGVTEAFF. In DNA, the CDR3 is TGTGCCAGCAGCTTAGAGGCAGGGGTGACTGAAGCTTTCTTT.

The V and J genes are TRBV11-3 and TRBJ2-3, with D maybe TRBD1 (5 bases). The CDR3 has 15 amino acids. CDR1 is SGHNT and CDR2 is YENEEA in the germline V gene. Trimming cost V 4 bases and J 2 bases, with 13 bases left between them. CDR3 region: CASSSRQGNTDTQYF. For the CDR3, the DNA is TGTGCCAGCAGCTCGCGGCAGGGAAACACAGATACGCAGTATTTT. The variable domain in full, completed from reference TRBV11-3 and TRBJ2-3, reads EAGVVQSPRYKIIEKKQPVAFWCNPISGHNTLYWYLQNLGQGPELLIRYENEEAVDDSQLPKDRFSAERLKGVDSTLKIQPAELGDSAVYLCASSSRQGNTDTQYFGPGTRLTVL.

The sample holds a few counts of this clone. The same CDR3 arises from other DNA sequences in this sample as well. This chain uses TRBV27 with TRBJ2-7; TRBD2 aligns across 7 bases. V was clipped by 2 bases and J by 4 bases; unmatched bases: 8. CDR3 length equals 15 residues. Looked up from germline, CDR1 is MNHEY and CDR2 is SMNVEV (reference sequence). CDR3 sequence: CASSLGLAAPYEQYF. For the CDR3, the DNA is TGTGCCAGCAGTTTAGGGCTAGCGGCACCTTACGAGCAGTACTTC.

The chain couples TRBV7-2 to TRBJ2-1; 9 bases are shared with TRBD2. Germline trimming cut 1 base from V and 6 bases from J; bases unmatched to any gene: 1. The CDR3 loop spans 14 amino acids. Looked up from germline, CDR1 is SGHTA and CDR2 is FQGNSA. The chain's CDR3 is CASSLGGRANEQFF. CDR3 DNA sequence: TGTGCCAGCAGCTTAGGCGGGAGGGCCAATGAGCAGTTCTTC.

The sample holds a few counts of this clone. V gene TRBV19 combines with J gene TRBJ2-5; a possible D gene is TRBD2 (5 bases). The CDR3 is 14 amino acids. V gave up 3 bases and J gave up 5 bases, with 13 bases separating them. Germline CDR1 is LNHDA and CDR2 is SQIVND (reference sequence). CDR3 nucleotides: TGTGCCAGTAGTATTGGTACTAGTTTTGAGACCCAGTACTTC. Translated, it gives CASSIGTSFETQYF.

The CDR3 loop reads CASSPSSRGYQPQHF. The CDR3 region has the DNA TGTGCCAGCAGCCCAAGCAGCCGGGGATACCAGCCCCAGCATTTT. The gene calls are TRBV7-8 and TRBJ1-5; no clear D gene. Per the germline V gene, CDR1 is SGHVS and CDR2 is FQNEAQ. This CDR3 is 15 amino acids long. V lost 5 bases and J 7 bases, leaving 18 bases between the germline ends.

There are a few counts of this clone. V is TRBV7-9 and J is TRBJ1-4; TRBD1 is a possible D gene (5 bases). This CDR3 is 15 amino acids long. V lost 2 bases and J lost 3, with 10 bases in between. In germline, CDR1 is SEHNR, CDR2 FQNEAQ (reference sequence). In nucleotides, the CDR3 is TGTGCCAGCAGCTTACAGGGATTCGCTAATGAAAAACTGTTTTTT. This encodes CASSLQGFANEKLFF.

The chain carries TRBV19 and TRBJ2-7; D unresolved. V lost 5 bases and J 2 bases, leaving 13 bases between the germline ends. This CDR3 has 14 residues. Germline CDR1 LNHDA, CDR2 SQIVND (reference sequence). In DNA, the CDR3 is TGTGCCAGTAGTCTAGGCGGTCCCCCCTACGAGCAGTACTTC. It encodes CASSLGGPPYEQYF.

The chain employs TRBV7-8 and TRBJ2-3; the match to TRBD2 covers 14 bases. Germline values: CDR1 SGHVS, CDR2 FQNEAQ. V was pared by 5 bases and J by 8 bases, with 12 bases of the junction left unmatched. The CDR3 runs 17 residues. The DNA for the CDR3 is TGTGCCAGCAGCCCAACGGGACTAGCGGGAGTTCATGGTACGCAGTATTTT. As protein: CASSPTGLAGVHGTQYF.

The gene calls are TRBV7-3 and TRBJ2-3; possible D gene TRBD1, 5 bases. Germline lookup yields CDR1 SGHTA and CDR2 FQGTGA. Trimming took off 1 base at V and 1 base at J, with 9 bases between the two ends. The CDR3 loop spans 15 amino acids. This CDR3 is CASSLMGQGTDTQYF. CDR3 DNA: TGTGCCAGCAGCTTAATGGGGCAGGGCACAGATACGCAGTATTTT.

The J gene is TRBJ2-2, the V gene TRBV10-3; 7 bases align to TRBD1. J was trimmed by 0 bases and V by 10 bases; bases with no gene match: 8. CDR3 length: 15 amino acids. Germline CDR1 and CDR2: ENHRY and SYGVKD. This chain's CDR3 is CATSPGTANTGELFF. In DNA, the CDR3 is TGTGCCACGTCCCCCGGGACAGCGAACACCGGGGAGCTGTTTTTT.

The CDR3 protein is CASSQRRDSVSYEQYF. As DNA, the CDR3 is TGCGCCAGCAGCCAACGCCGGGACTCCGTCTCCTACGAGCAGTACTTC. The J gene is TRBJ2-7, the V gene TRBV4-3; TRBD2 might be the D (6 bases). Germline loops: CDR1 LGHNA, CDR2 YSLEER. With 2 bases removed from V and 0 bases from J, the gap between germline ends came to 14 bases. The CDR3 extends over 16 amino acids.

This chain uses TRBV28 with TRBJ1-2, with 8 bases aligning to TRBD1. This CDR3 comprises 16 residues. The germline V gene encodes CDR1 MDHEN and CDR2 SYDVKM. J gave up 6 bases and V 4 bases, and 13 bases lay outside the gene matches. CDR3: CASSSQTGALPDGYTF. CDR3 sequence (DNA): TGTGCCAGCAGTTCTCAGACAGGGGCCCTCCCTGATGGCTACACCTTC.

This chain joins TRBV2 and TRBJ1-2; 7 bases map to TRBD1. V dropped 8 bases and J dropped 4; count of bases not matched to a gene: 19. The CDR3 has 17 amino acids. CDR1 and CDR2 from the germline V gene are SNHLY and FYNNEI. The CDR3 protein is CASEAAGTASFSYGYTF. For the CDR3, the DNA is TGTGCCAGCGAAGCCGCCGGGACAGCATCCTTTAGCTATGGCTACACCTTC.

This chain joins TRBV5-4 and TRBJ2-5; 8 bases match TRBD2. The CDR3 extends over 15 amino acids. Germline V lookup: CDR1 SGHNT, CDR2 YYREEE (reference sequence). Germline trimming cut 0 bases from V and 5 bases from J; bases unmatched to any gene: 6. CDR3 in amino acids: CASSLDVAGRETQYF. The CDR3 DNA follows: TGTGCCAGCAGCTTGGATGTAGCGGGAAGGGAGACCCAGTACTTC. Based on the CDR3 plus reference TRBV5-4 and TRBJ2-5, the full variable domain is ETGVTQSPTHLIKTRGQQVTLRCSSQSGHNTVSWYQQALGQGPQFIFQYYREEENGRGNFPPRFSGLQFPNYSSELNVNALELDDSALYLCASSLDVAGRETQYFGPGTRLLVL.

CDR3 amino acids: CASSHSRTGGYTGELFF. Here the CDR3 DNA reads TGCGCCAGCAGCCACTCGAGGACAGGGGGCTACACCGGGGAGCTGTTTTTT. V usage is TRBV4-3 and J usage is TRBJ2-2; 11 nucleotides align to TRBD1. Germline CDR1 reads LGHNA; CDR2 reads YSLEER. The CDR3 is 17 amino acids. The V segment lost 3 bases and the J segment 3 bases; nucleotides outside the gene matches: 6.

The gene calls are TRBV10-2 and TRBJ2-7; a weak D match, TRBD2 (5 bases). CDR3 size: 13 residues. V lost 6 bases and J lost 2, with 11 bases in between. Per germline, CDR1 WSHSY and CDR2 SAAADI. The CDR3 region has the DNA TGCGCCAGCAGAGGCGGACTTACCTACGAGCAGTACTTC. Translation gives CASRGGLTYEQYF.

This chain joins TRBV6-5 and TRBJ1-2; D uncertain. The V end lost 0 bases, the J end lost 8 bases, and 13 bases lay between the germline ends. The germline CDR1 and CDR2 sequences are MNHEY and SVGAGI. The CDR3 has 14 amino acids. The CDR3 loop reads CASSYSRGMKGYTF. For the CDR3, the DNA is TGTGCCAGCAGTTACTCGAGAGGGATGAAGGGCTACACCTTC.

The chain joins TRBV5-1 to TRBJ1-2, with TRBD1 identical over 9 bases. The CDR3 contains 16 residues. V gave up 4 bases and J gave up 8 bases; unmatched junction bases: 15. Germline CDR1 is SGHRS and CDR2 is YFSETQ. The CDR3 spells CASSLGQGTISGGYTF. The CDR3 DNA follows: TGCGCCAGCAGCCTCGGACAGGGGACGATTTCTGGCGGCTACACCTTC.